These 9 T cell receptor beta chains were sequenced from one sample in a study of breast tumors, draining lymph nodes, adjacent tissues. MiXCR, applied by TCRdb to the multiplex PCR reads, yields one record per CDR3 protein. There are about 270,000 distinct CDR3 sequences in the sample; over 30% occur only once, and about 1% lies in the top ten. Axillary draining lymph nodes of breast cancer patients supplied the node samples. What was sequenced was axillary lymph node tissue. The receptors here all came from a female donor with breast cancer. Some clones in this sample may be carry-over from other donors' samples.

A remark on this clonotype: Since no conserved phenylalanine or tryptophan closes the CDR3, a read error is the likely cause. This chain's CDR3 is CSVDKSVYNEQFL. Here the CDR3 DNA reads TGCAGCGTTGATAAGTCTGTGTACAATGAGCAGTTCCTC. The chain uses TRBV29-1 and TRBJ2-1; the D is unclear. There are 13 residues in the CDR3. The V gene lost 3 bases and the J gene lost 4 bases, with 10 bases spanning the gap. Germline V lookup: CDR1 SQVTM, CDR2 ANQGSEA.

This clonotype was observed at least ten times. The chain employs TRBV2 and TRBJ1-6, with 8 bases fitting TRBD1. Germline CDR1 and CDR2: SNHLY and FYNNEI. V dropped 6 bases and J dropped 1; count of bases not matched to a gene: 11. There are 18 residues in the CDR3. This CDR3 reads CASRLPTGEGSYNSPLHF. The CDR3 DNA reads as TGTGCCAGCAGGCTCCCGACAGGGGAAGGGTCCTATAATTCACCCCTCCACTTT.

This clonotype was recorded many times. The chain carries TRBV6-1 and TRBJ2-5; the D gene is possibly TRBD1 (5 bases). The length of the CDR3 is 13 residues. V was pared by 8 bases and J by 4 bases, with 14 bases between. Germline V gives CDR1 MNHNS, CDR2 SASEGT. The CDR3 DNA sequence: TGTGCCAGCGGCTCCCAGGGAAGAGAGACCCAGTACTTC. Protein: CASGSQGRETQYF.

This clonotype was counted ten times or more. A much larger clone sits a single nucleotide away, making a read error possible. The chain joins TRBV24-1 to TRBJ1-2; D is unresolved. Germline V CDR1 and CDR2: KGHDR, SFDVKD. This CDR3 region has 12 residues. The CDR3 is CATSDANYGCTF. CDR3 DNA: TGTGCCACCAGTGATGCTAACTATGGCTGCACCTTC.

This clonotype appeared many times. This sequence joins TRBV4-1 and TRBJ2-7; the D gene is possibly TRBD2 (5 bases). This CDR3 is built from 13 residues. Germline CDR1 reads MGHRA; CDR2 reads YSYEKL. V was trimmed by 0 bases and J by 7 bases, leaving 10 bases between them. The DNA of the CDR3 is TGCGCCAGCAGCCAAGATCTCTCGGGGGAGCAGTACTTC. It is translated as CASSQDLSGEQYF.

This clonotype was observed a few times. The chain has TRBV20-1 and TRBJ1-1, with 9 bases aligning to TRBD1. Germline V gene sequence: CDR1 DFQATT, CDR2 SNEGSKA (reference sequence). The V and J ends lost 0 bases and 1 base, in that order; junction bases with no gene match: 3. This CDR3 has 15 amino acids. CDR3 DNA sequence: TGCAGTGCTAGAGACGGGACAGGGAGGAACACTGAAGCTTTCTTT. Translation: CSARDGTGRNTEAFF.

A remark on this clonotype: The conserved closing phenylalanine or tryptophan is absent in this CDR3, likely reflecting a read error. The J gene is TRBJ2-1, the V gene TRBV29-1; D perhaps matches TRBD2 (5 bases). Per germline, CDR1 SQVTM and CDR2 ANQGSEA. This CDR3 comprises 12 residues. V was shortened by 8 bases and J by 3 bases, with 11 bases between the two germline ends. CDR3 nucleotides: TGCAGCCCAGGCGGGTACTACAATGAGCAGTTCCTC. It yields the protein CSPGGYYNEQFL.

The sample holds many counts of this clonotype. The genes are TRBV11-2 and TRBJ2-3; a weak D match, TRBD2 (6 bases). The CDR3 spans 13 residues. V dropped 10 bases and J dropped 2 bases, with 13 bases sitting between them. From germline, CDR1 is SGHAT and CDR2 FQNNGV. The CDR3 bases are TGTGCCAACGGGCGGGACCCCACAGATACGCAGTATTTT. Translating gives CANGRDPTDTQYF.

Details on this clonotype: A much bigger clone sits one base away, suggesting this may be a read error. The chain employs TRBV4-2 and TRBJ1-3; D is unresolved. The germline V gene has CDR1 LGHNA and CDR2 YNFKEQ. There are 14 residues in the CDR3. The chain's CDR3 is CASSLRFSGDTIYF. The CDR3 DNA reads TGTGCCAGCAGCTTGAGGTTCTCTGGAGACACCATATATTTT.